The sequence of this T cell receptor beta chain was determined in a study of blood T cell repertoires in COVID-19. Across the study: Collection of acute and convalescent COVID-19 samples took place in the United States, Italy and Spain. Sample material is recorded as cDNA or gDNA derived from T cells, B-cell-depleted T cells, or PBMCs.

Study processing details: Scientists estimated how many nucleated cells there were by amplifying reference gene primers. Sequencing used immunoSEQ multiplex PCR; TCRdb keeps in-frame clones, though not all of them. V and J calls and clone size are given by that table; D and trimming were obtained from the DNA. The repertoire includes more than 85,000 clones, 80% of them detected once, and more than 4% sits in the top ten. CDR1 and CDR2 from the germline V gene are SGDLS and YYNGEE. This CDR3 comprises 12 residues. Trimming left V 8 bases short and J 0 bases short, with 9 bases between. This sequence was found in a human donor in a cohort sampled during active or convalescent COVID-19. The specimen sequenced was peripheral blood. This sequence joins TRBV9 and TRBJ2-7; possibly TRBD2 for D (5 bases). The CDR3 region is CARPGSSYEQYF. In nucleotides, the CDR3 is TGTGCCAGGCCGGGGTCCTCCTACGAGCAGTACTTC.